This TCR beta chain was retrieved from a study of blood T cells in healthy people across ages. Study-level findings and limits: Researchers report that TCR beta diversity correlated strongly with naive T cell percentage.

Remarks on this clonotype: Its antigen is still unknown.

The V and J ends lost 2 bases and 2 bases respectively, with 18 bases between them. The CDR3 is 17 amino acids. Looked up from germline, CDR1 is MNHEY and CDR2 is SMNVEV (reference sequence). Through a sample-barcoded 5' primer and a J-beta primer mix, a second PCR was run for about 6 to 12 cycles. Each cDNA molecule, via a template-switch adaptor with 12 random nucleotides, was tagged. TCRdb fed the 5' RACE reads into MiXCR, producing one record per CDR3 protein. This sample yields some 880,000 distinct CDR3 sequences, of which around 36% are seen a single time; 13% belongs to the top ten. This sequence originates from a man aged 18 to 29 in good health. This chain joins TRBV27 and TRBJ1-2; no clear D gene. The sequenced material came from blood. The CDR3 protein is CASSLSWRALANYGYTF. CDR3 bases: TGTGCCAGCAGTTTAAGCTGGAGGGCCCTTGCCAACTATGGCTACACCTTC.